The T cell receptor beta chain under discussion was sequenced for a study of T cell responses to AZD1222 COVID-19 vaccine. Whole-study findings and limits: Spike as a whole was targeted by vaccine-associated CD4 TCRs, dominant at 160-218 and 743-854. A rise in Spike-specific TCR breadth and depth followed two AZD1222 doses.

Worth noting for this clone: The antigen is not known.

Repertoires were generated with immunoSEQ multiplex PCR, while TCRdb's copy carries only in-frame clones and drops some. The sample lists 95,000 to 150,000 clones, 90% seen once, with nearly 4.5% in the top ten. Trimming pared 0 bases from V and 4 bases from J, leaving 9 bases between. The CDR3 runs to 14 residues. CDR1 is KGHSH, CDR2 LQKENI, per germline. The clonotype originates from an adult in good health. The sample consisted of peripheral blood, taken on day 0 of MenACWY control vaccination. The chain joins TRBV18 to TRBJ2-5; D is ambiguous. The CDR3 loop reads CASSPPLTPETQYF. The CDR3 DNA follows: TGTGCCAGCTCACCACCTTTGACCCCAGAGACCCAGTACTTC.